This note documents a single T cell receptor beta chain sequence. This clonotype turned up a few times. This clone's antigen is unknown. The input lacks base qualities; no much larger clone sits a single base away. These data belong to a study of T-cell memory formation after mild COVID-19 (dated by TCRdb to the early 2020s). General notes on the study: TCR sequence clusters from the two donors were found to be largely donor specific. Longitudinal TCRalpha and TCRbeta repertoire sequencing tracked T-cell clones expanding and contracting after mild COVID-19 in a couple of donors. The cohort was made up of two young adult volunteers, one female and one male, who were previously healthy.

Overall study results and their limits: Some responding clones were detected in pre-infection memory, suggesting pre-existing cross-reactive memory T cells joined the SARS-CoV-2 response. Contracting CD4+ clones turned up mainly in the CM and EM memory subsets, whereas EMRA was where CD8+ clones were enriched. Whether the second-wave clones peaking on day 37 were SARS-CoV-2 specific was not confirmed. Balanced CD4/CD8 phenotypes were observed for clones contracting from day 15 to 85, whereas a bias towards CD4+ was observed for a second wave of clones expanding from day 15 to 37. The study covered only a couple of mild cases, and larger cohorts including severe cases with pre-infection samples were considered necessary.

The data were produced on an Illumina NovaSeq 6000. TCRalpha and TCRbeta cDNA libraries were built by 5'RACE with constant-segment primers, adding sample barcodes and unique molecular identifiers. RNA was extracted from every sample with Trizol reagent. The libraries were amplified in two PCR steps, and the second step added a second sample barcode and Illumina TruSeq adapters. The libraries were sequenced on an Illumina NovaSeq using 2 x 150 bp paired-end reads. The paper's processing steps were these. With migec v1.2.7, reads were demultiplexed and then collapsed into UMI-guided consensus sequences. Using mixcr v2.1.11, the UMI consensuses were aligned to TRA and TRB V and J templates and assembled into clonotypes. Clonotypes were classified as expanded or contracted when called significant by both edgeR and NoisET, with noise models trained on biological replicates. edgeR calls used a false discovery rate-adjusted p below 0.01 and a log2 fold-change threshold of 1. As an exploratory analysis of dynamics, max-normalized trajectories of the 1000 most abundant clonotypes were examined by PCA with hierarchical clustering. Separately sequenced CD4+ and CD8+ repertoires were used to assign the CD4 or CD8 phenotype of responding clones. TCRdb reanalyzed the raw reads on its own, using fastp at Q25 for trimming and MiXCR for clone calling, and kept in-frame beta chains. Rows with one shared CDR3 protein collapse into an entry with the most common genes and DNA. These V and J calls originate from TCRdb's pipeline instead of the authors' own analysis. For this sample the table gives some 130,000 distinct CDR3 sequences, of which approximately 25% were detected only once. The ten biggest clones cover roughly a quarter of the sample.

The CDR3 runs 14 residues from the cysteine to the phenylalanine. Kept here is only the CDR3 DNA, which spans 42 bases and is read in frame from base 1. The germline V gene (reference sequence) specifies MNHEY as CDR1 and SMNVEV as CDR2. The germline ends are 8 bases apart after V is trimmed by 2 bases and J by 1 base. PBMCs were isolated by Ficoll-Paque density gradient centrifugation. This chain joins TRBV27 to TRBJ1-1; the D gene is perhaps TRBD1, on 5 matching bases. Sequenced material: PBMCs or a T cell subset sorted from them (not recorded which). This clonotype was sampled from an adult woman who had mild COVID-19 (a few samples of this study predate the infection). The sample titles of this study are shuffled in the database, so cell type and time point are left out; the donor was told from shared clones. The nucleotides are TGTGCCAGCAGTTTACAGGGCAGGAACACTGAAGCTTTCTTT. It codes for CASSLQGRNTEAFF.